This is a list of T cell receptor beta chains from one sample in a study of human versus mouse CDR3 diversity and MHC coevolution. The assay was immunoSEQ multiplex PCR, and TCRdb's table has in-frame clones only and misses some. The sample records 45,000 to 75,000 clones, 94% being singletons. The sample was naive CD4+ T cells from blood. These receptors came from a person aged 55 to 75 in good health. The CDR3 runs from the conserved cysteine through the conserved F or W. The D gene is left open where the match is weak. Part of the rows lack a size; the others show once, few, many or a class for expanded clones.

TRBV19,TRBJ2-3,NA,TRBD1,CASSMTGSDTQYF,TGTGCCAGTAGTATGACAGGGTCGGATACGCAGTATTTT
TRBV5-1,TRBJ2-5,NA,NA,CASSPGQGGETQYF,TGCGCCAGCAGCCCCGGGCAGGGTGGGGAGACCCAGTACTTC
TRBV7-2,TRBJ2-7,NA,NA,CASSQDSYEQYF,TGTGCCAGCAGCCAGGACTCCTACGAGCAGTACTTC
TRBV5-4,TRBJ2-6,NA,NA,CASSLAGTANVLTF,TGTGCCAGCAGCCTAGCCGGGACAGCCAACGTCCTGACTTTC
TRBV7-3,TRBJ2-7,NA,NA,CASSLTRDSKEQYF,TGTGCCAGCAGCTTAACGCGGGACAGCAAAGAGCAGTACTTC
TRBV2,TRBJ2-3,NA,TRBD1,CASIPQGLSTDTQYF,TGTGCCAGCATTCCACAGGGGTTGAGTACAGATACGCAGTATTTT
TRBV6-1,TRBJ1-1,NA,NA,CASSVAEANTEAFF,TGTGCCAGCAGTGTGGCGGAAGCGAACACTGAAGCTTTCTTT
TRBV10-1,TRBJ1-2,NA,NA,CASSNDRPYGYTF,TGCGCCAGCAGCAACGACAGACCCTATGGCTACACCTTC
TRBV11-2,TRBJ2-7,NA,TRBD2,CASSLGTRRYEQYF,TGTGCCAGCAGCCTTGGGACTAGACGCTACGAGCAGTACTTC
TRBV6-1,TRBJ2-3,NA,TRBD2,CASSEGGGRGGADTQYF,TGTGCCAGCAGTGAAGGCGGCGGGAGGGGAGGGGCAGATACGCAGTATTTT
TRBV29-1,TRBJ1-2,NA,TRBD1,CSVGTGVDYGYTF,TGCAGCGTTGGGACAGGGGTAGACTATGGCTACACCTTC
TRBV2,TRBJ2-7,NA,TRBD1,CASMREDRSYEQYF,TGTGCCAGCATGCGAGAGGACAGGAGCTACGAGCAGTACTTC
TRBV9,TRBJ1-4,NA,NA,CASSPLSGGRVNEKLFF,TGTGCCAGCAGCCCCCTTTCGGGGGGCAGGGTTAATGAAAAACTGTTTTTT
TRBV5-1,TRBJ1-6,NA,NA,CASSLWADYNSPLHF,TGCGCCAGCAGCTTGTGGGCAGACTATAATTCACCCCTCCACTTT
TRBV7-2,TRBJ2-2,NA,NA,CASRSRGVGGSTGELFF,TGTGCCAGCAGATCGCGCGGCGTGGGAGGTTCTACCGGGGAGCTGTTTTTT
TRBV6-1,TRBJ2-7,NA,NA,CASTTEDNWDEQYF,TGTGCCAGCACCACCGAGGACAATTGGGACGAGCAGTACTTC
TRBV9,TRBJ2-7,once,NA,CASSLTGANSYEQYF,TGTGCCAGCAGCCTTACAGGTGCTAACTCCTACGAGCAGTACTTC
TRBV7-6,TRBJ2-3,NA,TRBD2,CASSKRGGPGGSTDTQYF,TGTGCCAGCAGCAAAAGAGGGGGTCCGGGAGGGAGCACAGATACGCAGTATTTT
TRBV27,TRBJ2-5,NA,NA,CASSLRPRETQYF,TGTGCCAGCAGTTTAAGACCGCGGGAGACCCAGTACTTC
TRBV11-3,TRBJ1-2,NA,TRBD1,CASSSLRGRGYTF,TGTGCCAGCAGCTCCCTCAGGGGGCGAGGCTACACCTTC
TRBV5-1,TRBJ1-2,NA,NA,CASSLATDARRYTF,TGCGCCAGCAGCTTGGCGACGGACGCTAGGAGGTACACCTTC
TRBV5-1,TRBJ1-2,NA,NA,CASSLAELYGYTF,TGCGCCAGCAGCTTGGCCGAACTTTATGGCTACACCTTC
TRBV15,TRBJ1-2,NA,NA,CATSRPPRGRGGAYGYTF,TGTGCCACCAGCAGGCCCCCGAGAGGACGGGGAGGGGCCTATGGCTACACCTTC
TRBV5-1,TRBJ2-2,NA,TRBD1,CASSADRARVGELFF,TGCGCCAGCAGCGCCGACAGGGCTCGCGTCGGGGAGCTGTTTTTT
TRBV7-3,TRBJ2-1,NA,TRBD1,CASSSRGRGDNEQFF,TGTGCCAGCAGCAGCAGGGGGCGCGGGGATAATGAGCAGTTCTTC
TRBV2,TRBJ1-3,NA,TRBD1,CASSVVGQAISGNTIYF,TGTGCCAGCAGTGTAGTAGGACAGGCGATCTCTGGAAACACCATATATTTT
TRBV19,TRBJ1-2,once,TRBD1,CASRPDRVRYGYTF,TGTGCCAGTAGACCGGACAGGGTACGCTATGGCTACACCTTC